This TCR beta chain was sequenced in a study of vaccination effects on CD4 cells after COVID-19. With 0 bases removed from V and 2 bases from J, the gap between germline ends came to 11 bases. Per the germline V gene, CDR1 is SGHRS and CDR2 is YFSETQ. This CDR3 contains 15 residues. Concerning this clone: Its antigen remains unidentified.

Culture lasted roughly 9 days before CD4+ T cell isolation. Sequencing used immunoSEQ multiplex PCR; TCRdb keeps in-frame clones, though not all of them. The sample comprises some 23,000 clones, roughly four fifths of which are singletons, and about 10% rests with the top ten. The genes are TRBV5-1 and TRBJ2-5; D gene ambiguous. The source is a human donor who received a COVID-19 vaccine. Sequences were derived from CD4+ T cells from PBMCs cultured without peptide, sampled before COVID-19 vaccination. Written as DNA, the CDR3 is TGCGCCAGCAGCTTGGAGCTGAGCTCTCAAGAGACCCAGTACTTC. It translates to CASSLELSSQETQYF.